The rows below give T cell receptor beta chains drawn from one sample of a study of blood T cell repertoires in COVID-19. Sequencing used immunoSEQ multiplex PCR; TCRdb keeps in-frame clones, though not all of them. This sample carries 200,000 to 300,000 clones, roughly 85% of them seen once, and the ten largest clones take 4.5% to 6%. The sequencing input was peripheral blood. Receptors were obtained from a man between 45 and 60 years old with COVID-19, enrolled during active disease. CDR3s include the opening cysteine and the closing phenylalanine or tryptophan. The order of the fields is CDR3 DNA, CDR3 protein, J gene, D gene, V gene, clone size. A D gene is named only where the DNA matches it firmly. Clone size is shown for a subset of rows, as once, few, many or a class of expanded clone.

TGTGCCACCAGTGTGTTTACTAGCGGTAACACCGGGGAGCTGTTTTTT CATSVFTSGNTGELFF TRBJ2-2 TRBD2 TRBV24-1 once
TGTGCCAGCAGCCTCGACTCCGGGACTAGTCGGCAGTACTTC CASSLDSGTSRQYF TRBJ2-5 TRBD2 TRBV11-2 few
TGCGCCAGCAGCGCCCGGGACAGGGTATCCTACGAGCAGTACTTC CASSARDRVSYEQYF TRBJ2-7 TRBD1 TRBV5-1 NA
TGTGCCAGCAGTTACAGGTCCGGCGAGCAGTACTTC CASSYRSGEQYF TRBJ2-7 NA TRBV12-3/TRBV12-4 NA
TGTGCCAGCAGTTTCGACAGGGGTTCTAATCAGCCCCAGCATTTT CASSFDRGSNQPQHF TRBJ1-5 TRBD1 TRBV4-2 NA
TGTGCCAGCAGTAACGACAGGGCCAGCAATCAGCCCCAGCATTTT CASSNDRASNQPQHF TRBJ1-5 TRBD1 TRBV6-5 NA
TGTGCCAGCAGCAATGACAGGCCTGGGGGCTATGGCTACACCTTC CASSNDRPGGYGYTF TRBJ1-2 NA TRBV21-1 NA
TGTGCCAGCAGCTCACCGACAGAACCGAATTCACCCCTCCACTTT CASSSPTEPNSPLHF TRBJ1-6 NA TRBV7-8 NA
TGTGCCAGCTCCTCGTCTTCCTACGAGCAGTACTTC CASSSSSYEQYF TRBJ2-7 NA TRBV18 NA
TGTGCCAGCAGTTTGGGGCAGGGTGATGAGCAGTACTTC CASSLGQGDEQYF TRBJ2-7 NA TRBV27 NA
TGTGCCAGCAGCTTAGGTAGCAGCTTGAACACTGAAGCTTTCTTT CASSLGSSLNTEAFF TRBJ1-1 NA TRBV7-6 NA
TGTGCCAGCAGCTACAACCCCGGGACATGGTCCTACGAGCAGTACTTC CASSYNPGTWSYEQYF TRBJ2-7 NA TRBV11-2 NA
TGTGCCAGCAGTTCGCCTAGCGGGGGGCTCGCAATGGGGCAGTTCTTC CASSSPSGGLAMGQFF TRBJ2-1 TRBD2 TRBV28 NA
TGTGCCAGCAGCTTAGCCCAGACAGCCAAAGAGACCCAGTACTTC CASSLAQTAKETQYF TRBJ2-5 NA TRBV7-2 few
TGTGCCAGCTCACCGAGGACAGCGTTGGGAAATGAAAAACTGTTTTTT CASSPRTALGNEKLFF TRBJ1-4 NA TRBV18 NA
TGCAGCGCAAACTCTGGGGGGGGCACTGAAGCTTTCTTT CSANSGGGTEAFF TRBJ1-1 NA TRBV29-1 NA
TGCAGCGTTGGAGGGGGTGGGCGTGAAAAACTGTTTTTT CSVGGGGREKLFF TRBJ1-4 NA TRBV29-1 NA
TGTGCCAGCTCACCCACCTTAGCGGGCACGAACACCGGGGAGCTGTTTTTT CASSPTLAGTNTGELFF TRBJ2-2 TRBD2 TRBV18 NA
TGTGCCAGCGTGGGCCCCTTCGGCTTTTTGCGAGCTTTCTTT CASVGPFGFLRAFF TRBJ1-1 NA TRBV21-1 NA
TGCGCCAGCAGCTACCGACTAGCGGGGGGCACAGATACGCAGTATTTT CASSYRLAGGTDTQYF TRBJ2-3 TRBD2 TRBV5-1 NA
TGTGCCAGCAGCACACAGGGGGCACGCGAGACCCAGTACTTC CASSTQGARETQYF TRBJ2-5 TRBD1 TRBV5-5 NA
TGTGCCAGCAGAATACGGACAGGGAACTATGGCTACACCTTC CASRIRTGNYGYTF TRBJ1-2 TRBD1 TRBV5-8 NA
TGTGCCAGCAGCTTCGGGGGTAATAGCAATCAGCCCCAGCATTTT CASSFGGNSNQPQHF TRBJ1-5 NA TRBV5-4 NA
TGTGCCAGCAGCCCCGGCGGTGGATACAATGAGCAGTTCTTC CASSPGGGYNEQFF TRBJ2-1 NA TRBV7-3 NA
TGTGCCAGCAGAGGACCGGGACTAGCGGGAGATAACGGTTACTCTAGCACAGATACGCAGTATTTT CASRGPGLAGDNGYSSTDTQYF TRBJ2-3 TRBD2 TRBV2 NA
TGCAGCGTTGACGGGAGTCATCGCTATGGCTACACCTTC CSVDGSHRYGYTF TRBJ1-2 NA TRBV29-1 NA
TGTGCCAGCAGTTACCCGGAGGGTACCGGGGAGCTGTTTTTT CASSYPEGTGELFF TRBJ2-2 NA TRBV6-5 NA